This T cell receptor beta chain was obtained from a study of cytomegalovirus exposure and HLA in healthy donors. Notes on the study in general: It was approximately 160 TCR beta chains that were listed as cytomegalovirus-associated. High specificity and sensitivity for cytomegalovirus status were reported for the classifier.

The germline V gene has CDR1 LGHNA and CDR2 YSLEER. The CDR3 has 14 residues. Between the trimmed V and J ends, which lost 1 base and 4 bases, there was a span of 8 bases. Turning to this clone: The antigen remains undetermined.

Sequencing was performed with immunoSEQ multiplex PCR; in TCRdb, only in-frame clones are kept and a portion is missing. The data hold 150,000 or so clones, with about 89% observed a single time. V usage is TRBV4-3 and J usage is TRBJ1-5; D is unclear. The sequencing sample was made of PBMCs. This clonotype originated in a man aged 18 to 30 in good health and CMV-seropositive. The CDR3 loop reads CASSQGYPNQPQHF. CDR3 sequence (DNA): TGCGCCAGCAGCCAAGGCTACCCGAATCAGCCCCAGCATTTT.